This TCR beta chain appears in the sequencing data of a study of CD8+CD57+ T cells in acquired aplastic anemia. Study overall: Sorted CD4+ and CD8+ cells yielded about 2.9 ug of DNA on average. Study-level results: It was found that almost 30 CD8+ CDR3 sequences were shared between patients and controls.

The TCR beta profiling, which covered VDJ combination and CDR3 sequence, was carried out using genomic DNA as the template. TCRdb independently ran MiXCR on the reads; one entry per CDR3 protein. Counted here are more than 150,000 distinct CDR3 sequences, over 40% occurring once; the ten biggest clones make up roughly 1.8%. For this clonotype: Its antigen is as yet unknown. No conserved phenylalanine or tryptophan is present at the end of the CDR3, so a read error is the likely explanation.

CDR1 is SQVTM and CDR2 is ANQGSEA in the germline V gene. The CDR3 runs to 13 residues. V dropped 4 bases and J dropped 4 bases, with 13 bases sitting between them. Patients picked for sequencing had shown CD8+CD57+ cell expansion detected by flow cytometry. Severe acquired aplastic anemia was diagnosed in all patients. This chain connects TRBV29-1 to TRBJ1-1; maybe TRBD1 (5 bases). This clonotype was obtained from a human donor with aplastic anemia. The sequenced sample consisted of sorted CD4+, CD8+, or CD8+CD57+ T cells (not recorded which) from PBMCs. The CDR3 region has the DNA TGCAGCGTTGCTACAAGGGGCACCACTGAAGCTTTCTCT. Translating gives CSVATRGTTEAFS.